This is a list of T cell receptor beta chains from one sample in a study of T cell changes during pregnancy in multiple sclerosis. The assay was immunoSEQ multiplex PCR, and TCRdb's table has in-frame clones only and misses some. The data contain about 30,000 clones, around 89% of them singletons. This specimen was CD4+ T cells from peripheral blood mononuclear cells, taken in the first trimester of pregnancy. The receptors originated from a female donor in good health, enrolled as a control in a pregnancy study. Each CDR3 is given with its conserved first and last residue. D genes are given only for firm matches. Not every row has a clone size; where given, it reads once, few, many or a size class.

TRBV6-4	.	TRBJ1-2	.	CASSDSRGGYGYTF	TGTGCCAGCAGTGACAGTAGGGGCGGTTATGGCTACACCTTC
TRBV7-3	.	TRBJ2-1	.	CASSFTKDSYNEQFF	TGTGCCAGCAGCTTCACTAAGGACAGCTACAATGAGCAGTTCTTC
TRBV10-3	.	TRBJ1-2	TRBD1	CAISESRGTALSGLEGYTF	TGTGCCATCAGTGAGTCGAGGGGGACAGCGTTGTCGGGCCTCGAGGGCTACACCTTC
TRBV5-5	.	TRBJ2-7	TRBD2	CASSGTSGGPWEQYF	TGTGCCAGCAGCGGAACTAGCGGGGGACCATGGGAGCAGTACTTC
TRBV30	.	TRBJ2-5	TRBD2	CAWSLAGGNHLETQYF	TGTGCCTGGAGTCTAGCGGGGGGGAACCATTTAGAGACCCAGTACTTC
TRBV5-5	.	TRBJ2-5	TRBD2	CASTLSLAGGPETQYF	TGTGCCAGCACCTTAAGTTTAGCGGGAGGGCCCGAGACCCAGTACTTC
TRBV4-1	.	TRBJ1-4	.	CASRGDDKISTNEKLFF	TGCGCCAGCAGGGGAGACGACAAAATTTCAACTAATGAAAAACTGTTTTTT
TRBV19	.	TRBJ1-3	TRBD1	CASSSWTGWDGNTIYF	TGTGCCAGTAGTTCTTGGACAGGGTGGGATGGAAACACCATATATTTT
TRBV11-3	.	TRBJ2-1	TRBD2	CASSSGLAGRSYNEQFF	TGTGCCAGCAGCTCCGGACTAGCGGGCCGATCCTACAATGAGCAGTTCTTC
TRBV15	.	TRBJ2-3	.	CATSRRADTQYF	TGTGCCACCAGCAGACGCGCAGATACGCAGTATTTT
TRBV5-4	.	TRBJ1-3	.	CASSFGGSSGNTIYF	TGTGCCAGCAGCTTTGGCGGAAGCTCTGGAAACACCATATATTTT
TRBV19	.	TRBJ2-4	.	CASSIVPGAKNIQYF	TGTGCCAGTAGTATCGTCCCGGGAGCCAAAAACATTCAGTACTTC
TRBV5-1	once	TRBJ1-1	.	CASSSPGGTEAFF	TGCGCCAGCAGCTCCCCCGGAGGAACTGAAGCTTTCTTT
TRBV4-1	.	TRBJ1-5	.	CASSQEKGLNNQPQHF	TGCGCCAGCAGCCAAGAGAAGGGACTCAACAATCAGCCCCAGCATTTT
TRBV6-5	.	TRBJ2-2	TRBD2	CASSQGLENTGELFF	TGTGCCAGCAGCCAGGGACTAGAAAACACCGGGGAGCTGTTTTTT
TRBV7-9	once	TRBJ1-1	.	CASSLGTGYTEAFF	TGTGCCAGCAGCTTAGGTACCGGGTACACTGAAGCTTTCTTT
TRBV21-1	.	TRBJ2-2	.	CASSPGQGEVGELFF	TGTGCCAGCAGTCCGGGACAGGGGGAGGTCGGGGAGCTGTTTTTT
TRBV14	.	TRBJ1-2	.	CASSQDYRVGYTF	TGTGCCAGCAGCCAAGATTACAGGGTTGGCTACACCTTC
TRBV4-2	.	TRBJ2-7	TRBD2	CASSQAVGLAETWDEQYF	TGTGCCAGCAGCCAAGCGGTGGGGCTAGCGGAGACCTGGGACGAGCAGTACTTC
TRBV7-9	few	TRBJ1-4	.	CASSSELYEKLFF	TGTGCCAGCAGCTCCGAGTTGTATGAAAAACTGTTTTTT
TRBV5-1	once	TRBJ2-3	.	CASSLGGLRPGDTQYF	TGCGCCAGCAGCTTGGGAGGGTTACGCCCCGGAGATACGCAGTATTTT
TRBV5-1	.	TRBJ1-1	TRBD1	CASSPLGQGVRTEAFF	TGCGCCAGCAGCCCCCTTGGACAGGGGGTTCGGACTGAAGCTTTCTTT
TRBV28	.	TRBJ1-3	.	CASTLSGGNTIYF	TGTGCCAGCACCCTGTCCGGGGGAAACACCATATATTTT
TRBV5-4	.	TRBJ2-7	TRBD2	CASSLASGRYEQYF	TGTGCCAGCAGCTTGGCTAGCGGGAGGTACGAGCAGTACTTC
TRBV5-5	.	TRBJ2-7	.	CASSLQLDEQYF	TGTGCCAGCAGCTTGCAACTAGACGAGCAGTACTTC
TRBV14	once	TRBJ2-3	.	CASSRGGGRDTQYF	TGTGCCAGCAGCCGGGGAGGGGGGAGAGATACGCAGTATTTT
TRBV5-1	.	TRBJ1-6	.	CASSPSAPQGALHF	TGCGCCAGCAGCCCCAGCGCACCTCAAGGGGCCCTCCACTTT
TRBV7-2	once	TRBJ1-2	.	CASSPQANYGYTF	TGTGCCAGCAGTCCGCAGGCCAACTATGGCTACACCTTC
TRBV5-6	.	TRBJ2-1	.	CASSLVGGNEQFF	TGTGCCAGCAGCTTGGTGGGAGGCAATGAGCAGTTCTTC
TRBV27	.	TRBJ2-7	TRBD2	CASSLLTSSGGANPYEQYF	TGTGCCAGCAGTTTATTAACCTCTAGCGGGGGCGCGAACCCGTACGAGCAGTACTTC
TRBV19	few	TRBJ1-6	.	CASSIGLNNSPLHF	TGTGCCAGTAGTATCGGTCTGAATAATTCACCCCTCCACTTT
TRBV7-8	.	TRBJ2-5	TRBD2	CASSLERGVGRGTQYF	TGTGCCAGCAGCTTGGAGCGGGGAGTGGGTCGTGGGACCCAGTACTTC
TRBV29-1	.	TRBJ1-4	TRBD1	CSVRTGGEKLFF	TGCAGCGTTCGGACAGGGGGTGAAAAACTGTTTTTT
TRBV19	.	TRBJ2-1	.	CASSLGRGTYNEQFF	TGTGCCAGTAGTTTGGGTAGGGGAACCTACAATGAGCAGTTCTTC